The TCR beta chain described here comes from a study of blood T cell repertoires in COVID-19. Background on the study: T cells, B-cell-depleted T cells, or PBMCs provided the cDNA or gDNA that served as material.

Authors' methods: Estimates of nucleated cell counts were drawn from the amplification of reference gene primers. The repertoire was sequenced with immunoSEQ multiplex PCR; TCRdb's copy has only in-frame clones and lacks some. V and J calls and clone size are as listed in that table; D and trimming were resolved from the DNA. The sample has under 200,000 clones, approximately 90% seen once. Material: peripheral blood. The TCR originated in a man aged 60 to 75 with active or convalescent COVID-19.

The CDR3 region is CASSGQGGDTQYF. The CDR3 nucleotides are TGTGCCAGCAGTGGGCAGGGAGGGGATACGCAGTATTTT. The rearrangement links TRBV2 to TRBJ2-3, with 7 bases aligning to TRBD2. Unmatched junction bases numbered 4, after V lost 4 bases and J lost 6 bases. This CDR3 region has 13 residues. The germline V gene encodes CDR1 SNHLY and CDR2 FYNNEI.